This TCR beta chain was retrieved from a study of early T cells in non-severe SARS-CoV-2 infection. Individual cDNA molecules carried attached unique molecular identifiers. One entry per CDR3 protein results from TCRdb running MiXCR on the 5' RACE reads. Of around 40,000 distinct CDR3 sequences listed, under 8% are singletons. Between the trimmed V and J ends, which lost 0 bases and 0 bases, there was a span of 14 bases. The CDR3 runs 17 residues. Germline lookup yields CDR1 LGHDT and CDR2 YNNKEL (reference sequence). Broader study findings: CD4 and private specificities were missed by VDJdb matching, which favored anti-spike CD8 responses.

This clonotype was recorded a few times. What it recognizes is unknown. Sample: whole blood, taken at baseline. This chain connects TRBV3-1 to TRBJ1-1; perhaps TRBD1 as D (5 bases). This clonotype was sampled from an adult who was a healthcare worker with PCR-confirmed SARS-CoV-2 infection or an uninfected control (not recorded which). CDR3 protein: CASSQDVGRGMNTEAFF. As DNA, the CDR3 is TGTGCCAGCAGCCAAGATGTCGGTAGGGGTATGAACACTGAAGCTTTCTTT.